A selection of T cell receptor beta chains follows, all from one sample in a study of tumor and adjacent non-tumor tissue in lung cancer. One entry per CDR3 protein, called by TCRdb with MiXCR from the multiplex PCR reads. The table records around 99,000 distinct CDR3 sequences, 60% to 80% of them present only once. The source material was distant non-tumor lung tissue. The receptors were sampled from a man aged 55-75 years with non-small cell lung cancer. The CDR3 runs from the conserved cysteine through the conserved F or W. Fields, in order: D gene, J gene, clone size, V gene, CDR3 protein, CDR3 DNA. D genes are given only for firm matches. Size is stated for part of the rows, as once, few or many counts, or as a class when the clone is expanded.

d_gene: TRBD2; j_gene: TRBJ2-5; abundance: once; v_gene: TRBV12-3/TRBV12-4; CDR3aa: CVSSFGLAGETQYF; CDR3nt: TGTGTCAGCAGTTTCGGACTAGCGGGAGAGACTCAGTACTTC
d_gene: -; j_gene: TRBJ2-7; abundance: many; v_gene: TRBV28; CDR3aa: CASSNGGPSSYEQYF; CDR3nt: TGTGCCAGCAGTAACGGGGGTCCCAGCTCCTACGAGCAGTACTTC
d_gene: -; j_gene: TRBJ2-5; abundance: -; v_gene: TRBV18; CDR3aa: CASSPPWHGPSEQETQYF; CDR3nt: TGTGCCAGCTCACCACCCTGGCACGGACCATCGGAGCAAGAGACCCAGTACTTC
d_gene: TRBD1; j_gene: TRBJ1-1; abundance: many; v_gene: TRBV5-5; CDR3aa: CASSMDRPSLNTEAFF; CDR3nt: TGTGCCAGCAGCATGGACAGGCCTTCTCTCAACACTGAAGCTTTCTTT
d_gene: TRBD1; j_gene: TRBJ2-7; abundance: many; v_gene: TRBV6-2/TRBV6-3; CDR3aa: CASTPVTGAYEQYF; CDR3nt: TGTGCCAGCACCCCGGTGACAGGGGCCTACGAGCAGTACTTC
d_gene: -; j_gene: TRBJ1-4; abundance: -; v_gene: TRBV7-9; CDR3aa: CASSLTAGVPFEKLFF; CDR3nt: TGTGCCAGCAGCTTAACAGCAGGGGTCCCGTTTGAAAAACTGTTTTTT
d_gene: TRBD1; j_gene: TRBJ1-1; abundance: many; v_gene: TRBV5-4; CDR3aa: CASSLDRGPSEAFF; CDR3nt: TGTGCCAGCAGCTTGGACAGGGGTCCGTCTGAAGCTTTCTTT
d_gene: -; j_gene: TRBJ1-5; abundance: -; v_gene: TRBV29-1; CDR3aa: CIVRESFGGPQHF; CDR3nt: TGCATTGTCAGGGAATCGTTTGGTGGGCCCCAGCATTTT
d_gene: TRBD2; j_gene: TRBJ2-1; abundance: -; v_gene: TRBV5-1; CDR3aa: CASSFLAGVNNKQFF; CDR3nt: TGCGCAAGCAGCTTCCTAGCGGGAGTCAACAATAAGCAGTTCTTC
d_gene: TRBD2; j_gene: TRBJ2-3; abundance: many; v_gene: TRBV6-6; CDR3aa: CASSYLAGGPSSTDTQYF; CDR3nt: TGTGCCAGCAGTTACCTAGCGGGGGGGCCATCGAGCACAGATACGCAGTATTTT
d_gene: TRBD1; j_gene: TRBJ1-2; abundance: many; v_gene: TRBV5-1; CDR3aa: CASRLGQGSYGYTF; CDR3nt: TGCGCCAGCAGATTGGGACAGGGAAGTTATGGCTACACCTTC
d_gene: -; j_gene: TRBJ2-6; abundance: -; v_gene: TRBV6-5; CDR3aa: CASRALGDYRANVLTF; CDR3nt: TGTGCCAGCAGAGCCCTGGGAGACTATAGGGCCAACGTCCTGACTTTC
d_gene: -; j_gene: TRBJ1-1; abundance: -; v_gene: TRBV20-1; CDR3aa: CSARDRAMSVAFF; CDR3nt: TGCAGTGCTAGAGATCGCGCGATGTCTGTAGCTTTCTTT
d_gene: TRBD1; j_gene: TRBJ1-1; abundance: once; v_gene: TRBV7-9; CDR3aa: CASSAGRGQLNTEAFF; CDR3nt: TGTGCCAGCAGCGCAGGAAGGGGACAGCTGAACACTGAAGCTTTCTTT
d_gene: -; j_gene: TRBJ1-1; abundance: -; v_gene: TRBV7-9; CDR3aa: CASSLEVQGEAFF; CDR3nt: TGTGCCAGCAGCTTAGAAGTGCAGGGAGAAGCTTTCTTT
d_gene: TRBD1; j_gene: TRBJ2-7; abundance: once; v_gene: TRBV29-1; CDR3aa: CRVDRGHEQCF; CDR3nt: TGCAGGGTTGACAGGGGACACGAGCAGTGCTTC
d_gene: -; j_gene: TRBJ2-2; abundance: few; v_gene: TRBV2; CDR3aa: CASLMNTGELFF; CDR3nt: TGTGCCAGCCTGATGAACACCGGGGAGCTGTTTTTT
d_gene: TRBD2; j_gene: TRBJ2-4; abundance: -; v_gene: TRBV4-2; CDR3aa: CASRQVQASGSLAKNIQYF; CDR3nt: TGTGCCAGCAGACAAGTGCAGGCTAGCGGATCGTTAGCCAAAAACATTCAGTATTTC
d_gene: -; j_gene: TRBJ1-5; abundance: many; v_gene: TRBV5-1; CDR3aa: CASSLMGGDQPQHF; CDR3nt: TGCGCCAGCAGCTTGATGGGGGGGGATCAGCCCCAGCATTTT
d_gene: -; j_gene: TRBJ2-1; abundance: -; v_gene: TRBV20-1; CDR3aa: CSANDEQFF; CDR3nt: TGCAGTGCCAACGATGAGCAGTTCTTC
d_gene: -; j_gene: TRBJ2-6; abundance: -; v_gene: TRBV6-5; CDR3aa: CAASRSGTWSGADVLTF; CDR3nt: TGTGCCGCAAGTCGCTCCGGGACATGGTCTGGGGCCGACGTCCTGACTTTC
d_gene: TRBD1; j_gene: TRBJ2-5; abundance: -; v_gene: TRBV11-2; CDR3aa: CASSLGQASYGTQYF; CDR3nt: TGTGCCAGTAGCCTAGGACAGGCTAGCTATGGGACCCAGTACTTC
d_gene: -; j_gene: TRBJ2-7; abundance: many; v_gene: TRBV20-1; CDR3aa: CSARDWNEQYF; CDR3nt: TGCAGTGCTAGAGACTGGAACGAGCAGTACTTC
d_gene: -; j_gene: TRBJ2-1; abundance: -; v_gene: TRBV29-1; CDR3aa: CSVVGRVGFLGNEQFF; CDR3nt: TGCAGCGTTGTGGGCAGGGTAGGTTTTCTGGGCAATGAGCAGTTCTTC
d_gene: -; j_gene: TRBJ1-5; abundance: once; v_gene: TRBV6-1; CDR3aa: CASSQGRAKQSQHF; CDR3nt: TGTGCAAGCAGTCAGGGCAGGGCAAAACAGTCCCAGCATTTT
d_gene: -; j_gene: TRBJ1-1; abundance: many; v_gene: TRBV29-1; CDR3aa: CSVGKAGVGIDTEAFF; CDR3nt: TGCAGCGTTGGGAAAGCAGGGGTGGGAATTGACACTGAAGCTTTCTTT
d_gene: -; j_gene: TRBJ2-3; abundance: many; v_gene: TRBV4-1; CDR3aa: CASSQVTGKTIMDTQYF; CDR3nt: TGCGCCAGCAGCCAAGTGACAGGAAAAACGATCATGGATACGCAGTATTTT
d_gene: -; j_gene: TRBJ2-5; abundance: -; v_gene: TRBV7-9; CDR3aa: CASSIHSVRGETQYF; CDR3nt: TGTGCCAGCAGTATCCATAGCGTGAGGGGGGAGACCCAGTACTTC
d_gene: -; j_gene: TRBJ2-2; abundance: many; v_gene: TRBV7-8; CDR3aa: CASSLGTAGELFF; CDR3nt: TGTGCCAGCAGCCTAGGAACTGCCGGGGAGCTGTTTTTT
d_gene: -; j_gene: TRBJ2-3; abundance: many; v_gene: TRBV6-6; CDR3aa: CASSFKNGDTQYF; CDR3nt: TGTGCCAGCAGTTTCAAGAACGGTGATACGCAGTATTTT
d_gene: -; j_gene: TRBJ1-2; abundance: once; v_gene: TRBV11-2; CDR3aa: CTSSPSAGVGGYTF; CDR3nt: TGTACCAGCAGCCCAAGTGCGGGGGTCGGTGGTTACACCTTC
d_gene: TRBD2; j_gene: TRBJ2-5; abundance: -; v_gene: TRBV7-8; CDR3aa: CASSLAGTSQETRYF; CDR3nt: TGTGCCAGCAGCTTAGCAGGGACTAGCCAGGAGACCCGGTACTTC
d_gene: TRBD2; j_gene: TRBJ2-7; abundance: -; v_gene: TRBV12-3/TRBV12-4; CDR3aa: CASSSTSGWVSYEQYF; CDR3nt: TGTGCCAGCAGTTCGACTAGCGGATGGGTCTCCTACGAGCAGTACTTC
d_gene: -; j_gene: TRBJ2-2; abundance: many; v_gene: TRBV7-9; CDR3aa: CASSLPNTGELFF; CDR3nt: TGTGCCAGCAGCTTACCGAACACCGGGGAGCTGTTTTTT
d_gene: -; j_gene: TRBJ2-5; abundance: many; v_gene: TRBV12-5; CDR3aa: CASGLDSQETQYF; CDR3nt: TGTGCTAGTGGTTTGGACTCACAAGAGACCCAGTACTTC
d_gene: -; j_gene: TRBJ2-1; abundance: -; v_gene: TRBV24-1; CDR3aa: CATSDWGGQLNNEQFF; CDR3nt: TGTGCCACCAGTGATTGGGGGGGACAGTTGAACAATGAGCAGTTCTTC
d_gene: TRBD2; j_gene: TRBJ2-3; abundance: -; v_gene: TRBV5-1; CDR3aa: CAISLTGLAGSFVTQYF; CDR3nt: TGCGCCATCAGCTTGACGGGATTAGCGGGGTCGTTTGTTACGCAGTATTTT
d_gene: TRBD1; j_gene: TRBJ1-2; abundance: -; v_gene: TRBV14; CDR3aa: CASSQEGGTAFNYGCTF; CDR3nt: TGTGCCAGCAGCCAAGAAGGAGGGACAGCATTTAACTATGGCTGCACCTTC
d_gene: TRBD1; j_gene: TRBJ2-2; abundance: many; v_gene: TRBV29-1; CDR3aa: CSVQGANTGELFF; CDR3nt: TGCAGCGTACAGGGGGCGAACACCGGGGAGCTGTTTTTT
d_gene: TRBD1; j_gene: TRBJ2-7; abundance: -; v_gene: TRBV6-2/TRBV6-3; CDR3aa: CTSSTGDSYEQYF; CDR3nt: TGTACCAGCAGTACAGGGGATTCCTACGAGCAGTACTTC
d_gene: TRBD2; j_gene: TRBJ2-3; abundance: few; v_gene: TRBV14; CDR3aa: CASSLTSGRAVDTQYF; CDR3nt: TGTGCCAGCAGCCTAACTAGCGGGAGGGCCGTGGATACGCAGTATTTT
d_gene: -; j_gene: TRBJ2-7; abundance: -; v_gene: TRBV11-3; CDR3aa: CASSATEGGGFNEQYF; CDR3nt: TGTGCCAGCAGCGCAACGGAGGGGGGAGGTTTCAATGAGCAGTACTTC
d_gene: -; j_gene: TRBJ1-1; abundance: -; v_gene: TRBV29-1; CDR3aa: CSIGYMNTEAFF; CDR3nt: TGCAGCATCGGGTACATGAACACTGAAGCTTTCTTT
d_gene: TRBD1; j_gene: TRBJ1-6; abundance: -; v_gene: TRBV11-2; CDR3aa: CASSLQGGYNSPLHF; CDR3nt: TGTGCCAGCAGCTTGCAGGGGGGGTATAATTCACCCCTCCACTTT
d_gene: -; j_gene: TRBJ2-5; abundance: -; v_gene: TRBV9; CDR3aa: CASSVGRVGETQYF; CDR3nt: TGTGCCAGCAGCGTAGGGCGGGTTGGAGAGACCCAGTACTTC
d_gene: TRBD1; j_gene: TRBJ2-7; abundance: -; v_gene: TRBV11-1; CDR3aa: CASSTAGQECYEQYF; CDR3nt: TGTGCCAGCAGCACCGCGGGACAGGAGTGTTATGAGCAGTACTTC
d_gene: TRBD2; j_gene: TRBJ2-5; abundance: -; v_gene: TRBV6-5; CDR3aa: CVSSYRVGLAGTQYF; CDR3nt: TGTGTCAGCAGTTACAGAGTGGGACTAGCGGGGACCCAGTACTTC
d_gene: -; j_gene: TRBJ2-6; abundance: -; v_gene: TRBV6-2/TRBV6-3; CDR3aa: CASSYSNQISGANVLTF; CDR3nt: TGTGCCAGCAGTTACTCGAATCAGATTTCTGGTGCCAACGTCCTGACTTTC
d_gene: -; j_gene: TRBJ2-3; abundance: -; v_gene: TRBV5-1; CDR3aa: CDSSSGLRGPIDTQYF; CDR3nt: TGCGACAGCAGCAGCGGACTAAGGGGCCCCATAGATACGCAGTATTTT
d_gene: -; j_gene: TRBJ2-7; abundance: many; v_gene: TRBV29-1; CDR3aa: CSVVRGAGYEQYF; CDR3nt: TGCAGCGTTGTCCGGGGGGCCGGTTACGAGCAGTACTTC
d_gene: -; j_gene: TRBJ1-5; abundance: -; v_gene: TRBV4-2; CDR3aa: CASSQDDMGHQPQHF; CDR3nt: TGTGCCAGCAGTCAAGATGACATGGGGCATCAGCCCCAGCATTTT
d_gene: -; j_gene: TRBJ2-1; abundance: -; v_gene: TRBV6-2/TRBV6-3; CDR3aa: CVSHRGGTGHNEQLF; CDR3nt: TGTGTCAGCCATAGGGGGGGGACCGGCCACAATGAGCAGTTATTC
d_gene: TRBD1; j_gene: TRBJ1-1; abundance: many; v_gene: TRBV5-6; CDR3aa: CASSLTGTGESEAFF; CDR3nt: TGTGCCAGCAGCTTAACCGGGACAGGGGAATCTGAAGCTTTCTTT
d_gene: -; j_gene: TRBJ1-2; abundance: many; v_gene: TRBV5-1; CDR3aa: CASSLEDYGYTF; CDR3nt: TGCGCCAGCAGCTTGGAAGACTATGGCTACACCTTC
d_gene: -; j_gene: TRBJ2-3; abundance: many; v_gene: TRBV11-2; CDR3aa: CASKEADTQYF; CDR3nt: TGTGCCAGCAAAGAGGCAGATACGCAGTATTTT